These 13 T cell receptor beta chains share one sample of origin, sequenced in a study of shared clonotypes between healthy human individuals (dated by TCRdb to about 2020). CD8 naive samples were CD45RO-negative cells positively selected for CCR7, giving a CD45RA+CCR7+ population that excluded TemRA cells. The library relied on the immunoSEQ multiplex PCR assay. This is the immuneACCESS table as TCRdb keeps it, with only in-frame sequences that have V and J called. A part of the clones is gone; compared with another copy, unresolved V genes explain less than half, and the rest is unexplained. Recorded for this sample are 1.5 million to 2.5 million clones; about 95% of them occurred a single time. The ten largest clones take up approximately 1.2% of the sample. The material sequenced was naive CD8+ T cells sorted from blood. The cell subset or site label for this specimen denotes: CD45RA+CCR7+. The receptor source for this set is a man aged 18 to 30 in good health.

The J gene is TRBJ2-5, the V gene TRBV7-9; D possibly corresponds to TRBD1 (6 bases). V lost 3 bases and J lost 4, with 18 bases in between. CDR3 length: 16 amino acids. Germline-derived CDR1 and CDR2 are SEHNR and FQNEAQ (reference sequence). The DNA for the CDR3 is TGTGCCAGCAGCTTCCGACGGGGCGAAGGGGGAGAGACCCAGTACTTC. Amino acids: CASSFRRGEGGETQYF.

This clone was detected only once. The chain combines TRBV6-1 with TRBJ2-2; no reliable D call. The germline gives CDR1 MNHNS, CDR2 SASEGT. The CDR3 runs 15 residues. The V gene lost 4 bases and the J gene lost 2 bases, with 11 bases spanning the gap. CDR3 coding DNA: TGTGCCAGCAGTGCGAAGTGGGGAAACACCGGGGAGCTGTTTTTT. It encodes CASSAKWGNTGELFF.

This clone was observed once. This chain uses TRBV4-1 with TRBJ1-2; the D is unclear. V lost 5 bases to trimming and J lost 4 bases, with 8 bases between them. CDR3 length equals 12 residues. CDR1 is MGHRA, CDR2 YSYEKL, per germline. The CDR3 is CASSSSAYGYTF. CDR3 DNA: TGCGCCAGCAGCTCATCCGCCTATGGCTACACCTTC.

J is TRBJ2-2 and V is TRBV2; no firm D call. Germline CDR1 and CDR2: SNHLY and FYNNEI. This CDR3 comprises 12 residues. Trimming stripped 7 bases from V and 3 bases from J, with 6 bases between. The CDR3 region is CASTVYTGELFF. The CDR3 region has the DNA TGTGCCAGCACTGTATACACCGGGGAGCTGTTTTTT. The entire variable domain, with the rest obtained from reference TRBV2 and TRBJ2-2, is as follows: EPEVTQTPSHQVTQMGQEVILRCVPISNHLYFYWYRQILGQKVEFLVSFYNNEISEKSEIFDDQFSVERPDGSNFTLKIRSTKLEDSAMYFCASTVYTGELFFGEGSRLTVL.

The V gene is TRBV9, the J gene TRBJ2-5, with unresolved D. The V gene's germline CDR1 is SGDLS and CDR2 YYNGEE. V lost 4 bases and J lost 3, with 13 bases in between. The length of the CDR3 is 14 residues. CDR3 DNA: TGTGCCAGCAGCTTTTATGGCGGAGAAGAGACCCAGTACTTC. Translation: CASSFYGGEETQYF.

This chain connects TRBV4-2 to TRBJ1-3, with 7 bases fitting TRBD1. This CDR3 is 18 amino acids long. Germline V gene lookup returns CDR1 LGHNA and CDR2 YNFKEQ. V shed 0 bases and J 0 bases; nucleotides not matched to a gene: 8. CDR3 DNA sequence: TGTGCCAGCAGCCAAGATTACCAGGGGGGTCCCTCTGGAAACACCATATATTTT. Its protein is CASSQDYQGGPSGNTIYF.

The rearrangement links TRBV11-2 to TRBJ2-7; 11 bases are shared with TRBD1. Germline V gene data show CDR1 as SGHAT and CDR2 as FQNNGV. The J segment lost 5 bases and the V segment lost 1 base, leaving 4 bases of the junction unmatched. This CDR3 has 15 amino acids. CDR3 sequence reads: CASSLVGDRGDEQYF. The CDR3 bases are TGTGCCAGCAGCTTAGTAGGGGACAGGGGGGACGAGCAGTACTTC.

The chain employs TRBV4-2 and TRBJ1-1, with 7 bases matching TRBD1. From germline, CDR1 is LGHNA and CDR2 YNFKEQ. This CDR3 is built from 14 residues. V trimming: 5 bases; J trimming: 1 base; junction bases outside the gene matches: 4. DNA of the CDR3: TGTGCCAGCAGCAAGACAGGGCGGAACACTGAAGCTTTCTTT. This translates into CASSKTGRNTEAFF.

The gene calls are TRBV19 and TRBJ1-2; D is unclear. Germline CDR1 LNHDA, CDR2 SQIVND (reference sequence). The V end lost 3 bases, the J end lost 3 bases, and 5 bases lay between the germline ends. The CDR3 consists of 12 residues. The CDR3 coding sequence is TGTGCCAGTAGTATTCGTGACTATGGCTACACCTTC. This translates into CASSIRDYGYTF. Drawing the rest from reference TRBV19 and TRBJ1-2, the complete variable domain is DGGITQSPKYLFRKEGQNVTLSCEQNLNHDAMYWYRQDPGQGLRLIYYSQIVNDFQKGDIAEGYSVSREKKESFPLTVTSAQKNPTAFYLCASSIRDYGYTFGSGTRLTVV.

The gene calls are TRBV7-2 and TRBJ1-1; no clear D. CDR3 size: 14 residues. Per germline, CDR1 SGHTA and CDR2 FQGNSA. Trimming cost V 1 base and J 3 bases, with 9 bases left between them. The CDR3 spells CASSLVAGYTEAFF. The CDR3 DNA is TGTGCCAGCAGCTTAGTGGCTGGGTACACTGAAGCTTTCTTT.

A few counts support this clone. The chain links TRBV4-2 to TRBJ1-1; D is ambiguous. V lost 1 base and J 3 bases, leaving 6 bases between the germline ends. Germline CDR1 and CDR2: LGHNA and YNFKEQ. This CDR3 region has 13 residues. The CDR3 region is CASSQVGDTEAFF. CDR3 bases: TGTGCCAGCAGCCAAGTCGGGGACACTGAAGCTTTCTTT.

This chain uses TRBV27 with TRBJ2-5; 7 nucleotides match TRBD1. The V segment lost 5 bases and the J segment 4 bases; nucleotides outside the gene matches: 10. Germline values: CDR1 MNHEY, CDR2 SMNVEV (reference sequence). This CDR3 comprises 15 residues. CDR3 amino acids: CASSTRQGRVETQYF. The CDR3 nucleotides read TGTGCCAGCAGTACGCGACAGGGTCGTGTAGAGACCCAGTACTTC.

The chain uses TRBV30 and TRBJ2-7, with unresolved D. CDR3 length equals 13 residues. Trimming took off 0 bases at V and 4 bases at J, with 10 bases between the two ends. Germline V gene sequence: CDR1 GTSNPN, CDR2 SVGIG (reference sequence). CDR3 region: CAWSVEGPYEQYF. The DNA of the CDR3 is TGTGCCTGGAGTGTAGAAGGGCCGTACGAGCAGTACTTC.